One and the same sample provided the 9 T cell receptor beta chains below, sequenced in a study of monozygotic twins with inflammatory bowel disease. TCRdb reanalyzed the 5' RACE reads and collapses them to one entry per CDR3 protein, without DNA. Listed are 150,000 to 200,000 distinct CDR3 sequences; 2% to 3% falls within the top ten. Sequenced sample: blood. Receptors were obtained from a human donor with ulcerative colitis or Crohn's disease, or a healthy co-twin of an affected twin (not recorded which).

The CDR3 sequence: CSARDQRETDTQYF. The rearrangement uses TRBV20-1 and TRBJ2-3; the TCRdb call, TRBD2, lacks DNA for checking. This CDR3 contains 14 residues. Germline assignment: CDR1 DFQATT and CDR2 SNEGSKA (reference sequence).

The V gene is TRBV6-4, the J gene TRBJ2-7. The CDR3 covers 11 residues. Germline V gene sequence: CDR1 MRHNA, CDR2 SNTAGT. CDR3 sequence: CASGPNYEQYF.

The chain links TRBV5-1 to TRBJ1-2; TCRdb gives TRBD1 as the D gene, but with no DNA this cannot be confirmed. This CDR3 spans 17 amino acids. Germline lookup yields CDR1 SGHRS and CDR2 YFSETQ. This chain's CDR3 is CASSLDSWTGEEYGYTF.

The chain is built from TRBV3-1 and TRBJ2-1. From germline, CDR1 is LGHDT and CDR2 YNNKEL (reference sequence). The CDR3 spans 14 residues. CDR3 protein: CASSRQNSYNEQFF.

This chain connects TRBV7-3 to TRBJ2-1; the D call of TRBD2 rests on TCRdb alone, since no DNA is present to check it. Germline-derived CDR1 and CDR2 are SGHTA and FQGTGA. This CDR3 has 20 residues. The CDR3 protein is CASSLTFSGTSPKSYNEQFF.

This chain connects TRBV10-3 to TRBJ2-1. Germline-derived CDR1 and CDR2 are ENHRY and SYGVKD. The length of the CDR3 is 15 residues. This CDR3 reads CAIRGLGSSYNEQFF.

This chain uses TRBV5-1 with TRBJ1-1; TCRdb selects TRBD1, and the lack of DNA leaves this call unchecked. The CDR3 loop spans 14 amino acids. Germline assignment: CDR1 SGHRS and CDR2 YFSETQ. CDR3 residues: CASAEGGGYTEAFF.

This CDR3 is CASSIDPTADEQFF. The rearrangement links TRBV19 to TRBJ2-1; without DNA, the TCRdb call of TRBD2 cannot be checked. From germline, CDR1 is LNHDA and CDR2 SQIVND (reference sequence). This CDR3 has 14 residues.

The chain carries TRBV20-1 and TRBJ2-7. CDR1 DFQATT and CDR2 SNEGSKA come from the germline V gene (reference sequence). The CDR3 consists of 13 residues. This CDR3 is CSARDRIAYEQYF.